The present T cell receptor beta chain was sequenced within a study of cytomegalovirus exposure and HLA in healthy donors. Study conclusions and caveats: The study had only CMV serostatus as immune exposure information.

Comment on this clone: No antigen is known for it.

CDR1 is SGHRS, CDR2 YFSETQ, per germline. The V and J ends lost 3 bases and 3 bases, in that order; junction bases with no gene match: 6. This CDR3 has 14 amino acids. The PCR contained 60 Vbeta and 13 Jbeta primers. Sequenced by immunoSEQ multiplex PCR; TCRdb stores in-frame clones only, minus some. The data contain 85,000 to 130,000 clones, around three quarters of them seen just once; the ten biggest clones take up roughly 5.4%. The clonotype was recovered from a woman in her late teens or twenties in good health and CMV-seropositive. J is TRBJ2-7 and V is TRBV5-1; 7 bases agree with TRBD1. Source material: PBMCs. CDR3 loop: CASSWDRLYYEQYF. The CDR3 DNA sequence: TGCGCCAGCAGCTGGGACAGACTATACTACGAGCAGTACTTC.